One sample yielded the 8 T cell receptor beta chains listed below, sequenced in a study of beta chain features in type 1 diabetes. Of the isolated RNA, all was reverse transcribed, and so the sequenced material was expressed TCRB transcripts. Assay: immunoSEQ multiplex PCR; the TCRdb copy retains only in-frame clones and omits some. The sample shows about 140,000 clones, about an eighth of them seen only once. The antigens of these receptors remain unknown. General study findings and limits: Shortening that was moderate but significant affected the TCRB CDR3s of Type 1 diabetes patients in all four CD4+ subsets.

Sequenced sample: central memory CD4+ T cells from blood. Receptors were obtained from a man aged 18-30 years with type 1 diabetes.

This rearrangement joins TRBV15 to TRBJ2-1; D call uncertain. The CDR3 runs 12 residues. CDR1 LNHNV and CDR2 YYDKDF come from the germline V gene (reference sequence). V dropped 3 bases and J dropped 8 bases, with 8 bases sitting between them. This chain's CDR3 is CATSRDQYEQFF. Written as DNA, the CDR3 is TGTGCCACCAGCAGGGACCAATATGAGCAGTTCTTC.

This clone occurred a few times. The chain joins TRBV28 to TRBJ2-7; 7 nucleotides align to TRBD1. Looked up from germline, CDR1 is MDHEN and CDR2 is SYDVKM. Losses at the gene ends were 0 bases for V and 5 bases for J; bases not matched to a gene: 7. The CDR3 runs to 15 residues. CDR3 DNA: TGTGCCAGCAGTTTATGGAGGGACAGCCAGAACGAGCAGTACTTC. This gives the protein CASSLWRDSQNEQYF.

This chain links TRBV5-4 with TRBJ2-7, with TRBD1 identical over 11 bases. The CDR3 spans 15 residues. With 0 bases clipped from V and 3 bases from J, the junction kept 2 bases outside the gene matches. CDR1 and CDR2 from the germline V gene are SGHNT and YYREEE (reference sequence). The CDR3 region has the DNA TGTGCCAGCAGCTTGGTGGGACAGGGGGACTACGAGCAGTACTTC. This gives the protein CASSLVGQGDYEQYF.

This sequence joins TRBV19 and TRBJ2-7, with D maybe TRBD2 (5 bases). CDR1 and CDR2 (germline): LNHDA, SQIVND (reference sequence). The V gene lost 3 bases and the J gene lost 6 bases, with 12 bases spanning the gap. This CDR3 spans 13 amino acids. In DNA form, the CDR3 reads TGTGCCAGTAGTATCCTGCTGGCGGGCGAGCAGTACTTC. Translated, it gives CASSILLAGEQYF.

This clone was detected only a few times. The chain uses TRBV30 and TRBJ2-7, with 10 nucleotides matching TRBD1. Trimming cost V 4 bases and J 5 bases; bases outside gene matches: 8. Germline V lookup: CDR1 GTSNPN, CDR2 SVGIG (reference sequence). This CDR3 spans 14 amino acids. The CDR3 spells CAWKSGTGADEQYF. CDR3 bases: TGTGCCTGGAAGTCCGGGACAGGGGCGGACGAGCAGTACTTC.

This clone occurred a few times. V usage is TRBV9 and J usage is TRBJ2-7; 9 bases match TRBD2. Germline CDR1 SGDLS, CDR2 YYNGEE. V was pared by 3 bases and J by 5 bases, with 9 bases of the junction left unmatched. The CDR3 is made up of 15 amino acids. CDR3 in amino acids: CASSAISGGRDEQYF. The CDR3 DNA reads as TGTGCCAGCAGCGCGATTAGCGGGGGAAGAGACGAGCAGTACTTC.

This clone was seen a handful of times. The genes are TRBV29-1 and TRBJ1-1; D remains unclear. This CDR3 comprises 12 residues. CDR1 and CDR2 (germline): SQVTM, ANQGSEA. Trimming cost V 2 bases and J 8 bases, with 12 bases left between them. The CDR3 nucleotides read TGCAGCGTTGAAAACGACAAGAACGAAGCTTTCTTT. Translated: CSVENDKNEAFF.

In this sample, this clone turned up a few times. V usage is TRBV30 and J usage is TRBJ1-6; perhaps TRBD1 as D (6 bases). Trimming pared 3 bases from V and 10 bases from J, leaving 16 bases between. CDR3 length: 14 residues. CDR1 and CDR2 from the germline V gene are GTSNPN and SVGIG (reference sequence). In DNA, the CDR3 is TGTGCCTGGAGCTTACAGGGCGGAGGATCACCCCTCCACTTT. It is translated as CAWSLQGGGSPLHF.